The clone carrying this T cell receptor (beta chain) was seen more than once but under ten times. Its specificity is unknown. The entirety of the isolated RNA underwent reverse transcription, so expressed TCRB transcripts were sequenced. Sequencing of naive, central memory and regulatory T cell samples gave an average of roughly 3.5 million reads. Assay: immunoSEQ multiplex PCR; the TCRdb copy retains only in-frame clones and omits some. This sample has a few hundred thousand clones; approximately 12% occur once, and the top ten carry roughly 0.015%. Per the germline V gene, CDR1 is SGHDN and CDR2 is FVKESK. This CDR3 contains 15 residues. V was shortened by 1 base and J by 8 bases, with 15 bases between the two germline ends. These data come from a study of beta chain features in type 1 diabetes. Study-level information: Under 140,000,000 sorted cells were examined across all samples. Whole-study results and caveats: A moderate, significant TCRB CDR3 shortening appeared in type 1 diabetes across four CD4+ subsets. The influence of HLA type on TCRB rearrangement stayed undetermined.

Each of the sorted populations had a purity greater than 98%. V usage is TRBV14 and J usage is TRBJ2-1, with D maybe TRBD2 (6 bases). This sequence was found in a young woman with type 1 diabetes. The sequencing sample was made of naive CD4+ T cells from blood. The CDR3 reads CASSQGVADVDEQFF. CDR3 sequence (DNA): TGTGCCAGCAGCCAAGGGGTAGCGGATGTCGATGAGCAGTTCTTC.